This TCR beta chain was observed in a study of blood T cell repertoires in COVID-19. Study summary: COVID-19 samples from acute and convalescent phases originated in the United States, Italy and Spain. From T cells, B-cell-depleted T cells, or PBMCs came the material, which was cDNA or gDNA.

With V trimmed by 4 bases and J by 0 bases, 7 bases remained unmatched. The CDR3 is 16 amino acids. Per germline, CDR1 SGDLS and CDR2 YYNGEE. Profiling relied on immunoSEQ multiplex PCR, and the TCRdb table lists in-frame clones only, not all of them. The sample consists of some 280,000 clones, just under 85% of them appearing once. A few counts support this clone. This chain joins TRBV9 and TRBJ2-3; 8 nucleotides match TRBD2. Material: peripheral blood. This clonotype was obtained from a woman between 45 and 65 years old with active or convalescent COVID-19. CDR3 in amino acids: CASSTGGGRSTDTQYF. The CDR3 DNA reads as TGTGCCAGCAGCACCGGAGGCGGGAGGAGCACAGATACGCAGTATTTT.